Sequencing of this T cell receptor (beta chain) was carried out in a study of T-cell reconstitution after alpha-beta-depleted transplantation in children. Unique molecular identifiers were built into the TCRbeta library. MiXCR, applied by TCRdb to the PCR reads, yields one record per CDR3 protein. The profile covers fewer than 150,000 distinct CDR3 sequences, with around 23% appearing a single time and roughly a tenth taken by the ten largest. This clonotype appeared many times. A junction boundary mismatches the germline segment, possibly from a read error. Germline assignment: CDR1 DFQATT and CDR2 SNEGSKA (reference sequence). The CDR3 runs to 13 residues.

The chain has TRBV20-1 and TRBJ2-7, with D hard to call. The clonotype originates from a male patient aged 2 to 9 who had a stem cell transplant for chronic granulomatous disease, so the T cells may come from the graft donor. The material sequenced was PBMCs, mostly from graft donor cells, taken 180 days after TCRalphabeta/CD19-depleted stem cell transplant. CDR3 sequence: CSARDGSYYEQYF. The CDR3 DNA sequence: TGCAGTGCGAGAGATGGATCCTACTACGAGCAGTACTTC.